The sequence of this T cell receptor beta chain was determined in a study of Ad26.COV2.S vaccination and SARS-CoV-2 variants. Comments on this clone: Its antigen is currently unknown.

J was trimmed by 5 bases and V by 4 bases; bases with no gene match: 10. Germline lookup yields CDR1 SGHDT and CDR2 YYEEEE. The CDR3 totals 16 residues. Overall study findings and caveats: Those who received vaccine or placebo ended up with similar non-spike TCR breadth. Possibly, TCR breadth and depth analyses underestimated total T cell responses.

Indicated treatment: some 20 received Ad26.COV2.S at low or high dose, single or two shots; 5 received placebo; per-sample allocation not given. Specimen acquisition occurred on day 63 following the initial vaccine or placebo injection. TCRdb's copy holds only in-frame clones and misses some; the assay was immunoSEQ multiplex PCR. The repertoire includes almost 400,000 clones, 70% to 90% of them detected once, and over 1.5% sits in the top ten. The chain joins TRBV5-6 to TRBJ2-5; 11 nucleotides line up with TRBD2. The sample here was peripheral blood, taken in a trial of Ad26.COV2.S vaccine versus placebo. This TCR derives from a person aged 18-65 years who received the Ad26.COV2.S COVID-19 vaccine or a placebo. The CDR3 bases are TGTGCCAGCAGCCGATGGACTAGCGGGCAAGGGGAGACCCAGTACTTC. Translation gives CASSRWTSGQGETQYF.